The text below deals with one TCR beta chain. Its antigen is unknown. No much larger clone is present one base from it, and per-base qualities are unavailable. These data originate in a study of blood T cell repertoires in COVID-19 (dated by TCRdb to the early 2020s). At the level of the whole study: The collaborator samples originated in the United States, Italy and Spain and spanned the acute and convalescent phases of COVID-19. The prospective study material was composed of cDNA or gDNA derived from T cells, B-cell-depleted T cells, or PBMCs. The dataset comprised deeply sampled blood TCRbeta repertoires from subjects exposed to, actively infected with, or recovered from COVID-19. The repertoires were released in a freely available public database meant as a resource for research on the immune response to SARS-CoV-2. The samples were drawn from two sources: the first 160 participants of the ongoing ImmuneRACE study, and 1,000 to 1,500 subjects contributed by 6 global collaborators. Sample metadata almost always included a de-identified subject ID, COVID-19 status, age in years and sex. Where available, HLA class I and class II types were taken from metadata supplied by the sample provider and were not determined by assay-based typing.

Results the study describes overall, beyond this receptor: The amount of clinical and demographic metadata varied by source and participant and was provided uncurated.

TCRbeta CDR3 regions were amplified from genomic DNA by means of the immunoSEQ Assay, a bias-controlled multiplex PCR. Concerning the study's data processing: Nucleated cell counts per sample were estimated from amplification of reference gene primers within the assay. To quantify the absolute abundance of each unique TCRbeta CDR3 rearrangement, sequence reads were collapsed and filtered. Productive Simpson clonality was computed per sample as the square root of Simpson's diversity index over productive rearrangements. The immuneACCESS repertoire file appears here via TCRdb, limited to in-frame rearrangements. These files lack a portion of the clones; in checked studies, under half of the deficit traces to unresolved V genes, and the cause of the others is not known. The DNA gave D and trimming, while V, J and clone size come from that table. The sample includes more than 45,000 clones, with roughly 90% observed a single time. About a sixth of the sample is in the top ten clones.

The CDR3, from cysteine to phenylalanine, totals 15 residues. Only CDR3 DNA remains: 45 bases, in frame from the first base. The germline V gene yields MDHEN for CDR1 and SYDVKM for CDR2. Ends trimmed: V by 7 bases, J by 2 bases; bases unmatched to a gene: 8. Whole blood was collected in K2EDTA tubes by collaborating institutions according to the institutions' own protocols. Collaborator samples were shipped for TCRbeta analysis as frozen whole blood, isolated PBMCs, or DNA extracted from either sample type. In this chain, TRBV28 is recombined with TRBJ2-3; the junction holds 8 bases that match TRBD2. This clonotype was sampled from a human donor with active COVID-19. The donor label of this sample is uncertain. Sequencing was done on a sample of peripheral blood. The bases read TGTGCCAGCACCCTTCCGGGGGGGGTCACAGATACGCAGTATTTT. This gives the protein CASTLPGGVTDTQYF.